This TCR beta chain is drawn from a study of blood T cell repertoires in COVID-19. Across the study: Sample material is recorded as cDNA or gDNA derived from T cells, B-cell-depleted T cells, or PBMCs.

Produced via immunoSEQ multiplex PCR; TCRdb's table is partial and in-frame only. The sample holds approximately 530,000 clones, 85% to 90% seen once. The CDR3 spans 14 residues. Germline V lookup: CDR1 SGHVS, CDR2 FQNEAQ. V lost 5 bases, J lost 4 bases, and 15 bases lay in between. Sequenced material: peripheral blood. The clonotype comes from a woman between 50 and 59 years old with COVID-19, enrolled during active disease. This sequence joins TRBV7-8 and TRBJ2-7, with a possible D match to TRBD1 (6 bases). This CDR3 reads CASSSPDRGYEQYF. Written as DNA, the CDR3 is TGTGCCAGCAGCAGCCCGGACAGAGGATACGAGCAGTACTTC.